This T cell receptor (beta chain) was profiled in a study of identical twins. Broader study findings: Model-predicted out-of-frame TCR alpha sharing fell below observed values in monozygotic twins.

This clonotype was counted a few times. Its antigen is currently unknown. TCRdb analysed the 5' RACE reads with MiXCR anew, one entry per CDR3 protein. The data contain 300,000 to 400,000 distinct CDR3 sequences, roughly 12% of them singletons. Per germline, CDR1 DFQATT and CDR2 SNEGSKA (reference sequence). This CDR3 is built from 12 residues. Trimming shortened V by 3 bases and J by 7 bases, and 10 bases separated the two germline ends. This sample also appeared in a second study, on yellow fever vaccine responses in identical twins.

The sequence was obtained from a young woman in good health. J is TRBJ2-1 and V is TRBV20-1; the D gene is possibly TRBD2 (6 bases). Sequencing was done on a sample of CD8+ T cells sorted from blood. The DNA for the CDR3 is TGCAGTGCTAGCCCCGCGGGGAATGAGCAGTTCTTC. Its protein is CSASPAGNEQFF.